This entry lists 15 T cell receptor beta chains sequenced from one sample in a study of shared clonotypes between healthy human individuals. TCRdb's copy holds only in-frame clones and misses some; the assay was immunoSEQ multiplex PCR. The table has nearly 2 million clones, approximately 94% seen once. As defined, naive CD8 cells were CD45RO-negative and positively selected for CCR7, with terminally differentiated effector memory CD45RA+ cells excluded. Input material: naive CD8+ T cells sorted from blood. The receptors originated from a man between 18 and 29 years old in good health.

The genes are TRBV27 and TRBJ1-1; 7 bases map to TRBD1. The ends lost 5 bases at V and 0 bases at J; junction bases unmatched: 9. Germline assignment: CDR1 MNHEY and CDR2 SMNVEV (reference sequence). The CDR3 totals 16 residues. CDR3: CASSTRQGLMNTEAFF. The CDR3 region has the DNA TGTGCCAGCAGTACCAGACAGGGCCTCATGAACACTGAAGCTTTCTTT.

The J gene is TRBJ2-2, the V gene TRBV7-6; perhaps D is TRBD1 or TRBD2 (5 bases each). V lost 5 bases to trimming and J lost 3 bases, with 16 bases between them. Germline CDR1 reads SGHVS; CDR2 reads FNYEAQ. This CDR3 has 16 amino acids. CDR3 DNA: TGTGCCAGCAGCCTCCGGACAATGGGGGACACCGGGGAGCTGTTTTTT. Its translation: CASSLRTMGDTGELFF.

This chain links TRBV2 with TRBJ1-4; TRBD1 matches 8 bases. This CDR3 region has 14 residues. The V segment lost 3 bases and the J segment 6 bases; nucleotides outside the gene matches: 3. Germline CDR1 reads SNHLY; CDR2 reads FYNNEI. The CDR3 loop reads CASSDTGGYEKLFF. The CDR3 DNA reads TGTGCCAGCAGTGACACAGGGGGGTATGAAAAACTGTTTTTT.

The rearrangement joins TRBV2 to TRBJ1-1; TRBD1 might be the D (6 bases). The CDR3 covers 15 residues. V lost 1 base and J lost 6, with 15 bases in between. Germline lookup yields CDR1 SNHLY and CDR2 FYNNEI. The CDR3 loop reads CASSEGTVDPSEAFF. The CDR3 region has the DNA TGTGCCAGCAGTGAAGGGACAGTTGATCCTTCTGAAGCTTTCTTT.

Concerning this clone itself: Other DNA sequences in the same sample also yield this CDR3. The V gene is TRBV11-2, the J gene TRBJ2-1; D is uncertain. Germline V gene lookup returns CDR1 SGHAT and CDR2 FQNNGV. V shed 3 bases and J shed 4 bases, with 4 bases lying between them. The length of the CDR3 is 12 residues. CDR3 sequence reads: CASSFGYNEQFF. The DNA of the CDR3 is TGTGCCAGCAGCTTCGGGTACAATGAGCAGTTCTTC.

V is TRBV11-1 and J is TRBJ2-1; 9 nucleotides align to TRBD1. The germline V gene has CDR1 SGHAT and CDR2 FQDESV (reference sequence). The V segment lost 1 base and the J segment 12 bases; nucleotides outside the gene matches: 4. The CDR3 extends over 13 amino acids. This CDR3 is CASSLGTGVGQFF. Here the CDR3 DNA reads TGTGCCAGCAGCTTAGGGACAGGGGTTGGGCAGTTCTTC. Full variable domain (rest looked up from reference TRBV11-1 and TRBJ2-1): EAEVAQSPRYKITEKSQAVAFWCDPISGHATLYWYRQILGQGPELLVQFQDESVVDDSQLPKDRFSAERLKGVDSTLKIQPAELGDSAMYLCASSLGTGVGQFFGPGTRLTVL.

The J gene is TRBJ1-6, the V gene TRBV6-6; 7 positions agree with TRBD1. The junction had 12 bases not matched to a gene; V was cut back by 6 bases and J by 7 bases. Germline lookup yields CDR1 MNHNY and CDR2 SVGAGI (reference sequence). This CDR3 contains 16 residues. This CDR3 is CASSVPIRGNNSPLHF. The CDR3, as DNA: TGTGCCAGCAGCGTACCTATCAGGGGGAACAATTCACCCCTCCACTTT.

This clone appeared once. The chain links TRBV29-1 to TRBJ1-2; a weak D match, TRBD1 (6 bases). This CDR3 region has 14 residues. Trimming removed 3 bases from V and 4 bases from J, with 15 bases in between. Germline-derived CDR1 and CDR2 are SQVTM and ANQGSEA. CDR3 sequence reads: CSVEGQGLGYGYTF. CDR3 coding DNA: TGCAGCGTTGAGGGGCAGGGGTTGGGCTATGGCTACACCTTC.

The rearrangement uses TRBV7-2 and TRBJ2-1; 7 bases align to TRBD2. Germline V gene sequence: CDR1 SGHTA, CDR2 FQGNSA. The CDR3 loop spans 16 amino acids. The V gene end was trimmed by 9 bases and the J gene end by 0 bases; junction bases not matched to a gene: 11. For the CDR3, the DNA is TGTGCCAGTTCGGATTGGGAGGGAAGCTCCTACAATGAGCAGTTCTTC. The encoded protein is CASSDWEGSSYNEQFF.

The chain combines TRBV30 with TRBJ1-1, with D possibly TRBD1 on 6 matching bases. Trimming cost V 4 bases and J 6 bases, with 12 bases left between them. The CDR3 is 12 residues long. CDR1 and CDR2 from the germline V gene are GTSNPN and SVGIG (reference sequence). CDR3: CAWTGEMAEAFF. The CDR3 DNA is TGTGCCTGGACAGGGGAAATGGCTGAAGCTTTCTTT.

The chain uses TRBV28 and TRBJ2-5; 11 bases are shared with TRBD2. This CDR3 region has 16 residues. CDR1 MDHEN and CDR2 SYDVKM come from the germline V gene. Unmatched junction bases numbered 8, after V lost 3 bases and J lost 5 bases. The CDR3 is CASSFASGGLGETQYF. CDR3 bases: TGTGCCAGCAGTTTCGCTAGCGGGGGGTTAGGGGAGACCCAGTACTTC.

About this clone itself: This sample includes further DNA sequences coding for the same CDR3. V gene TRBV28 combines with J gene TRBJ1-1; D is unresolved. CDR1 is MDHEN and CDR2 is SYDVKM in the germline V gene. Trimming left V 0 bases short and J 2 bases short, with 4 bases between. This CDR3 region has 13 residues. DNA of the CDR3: TGTGCCAGCAGTTTATGGACCAACACTGAAGCTTTCTTT. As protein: CASSLWTNTEAFF. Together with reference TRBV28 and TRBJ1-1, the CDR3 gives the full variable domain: DVKVTQSSRYLVKRTGEKVFLECVQDMDHENMFWYRQDPGLGLRLIYFSYDVKMKEKGDIPEGYSVSREKKERFSLILESASTNQTSMYLCASSLWTNTEAFFGQGTRLTVV.

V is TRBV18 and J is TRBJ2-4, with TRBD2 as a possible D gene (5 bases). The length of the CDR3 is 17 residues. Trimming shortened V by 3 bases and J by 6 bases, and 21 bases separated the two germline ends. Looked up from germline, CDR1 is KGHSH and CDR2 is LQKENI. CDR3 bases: TGTGCCAGCTCACCCACCCGAACGGGGAACGACTTAAACATTCAGTACTTC. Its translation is CASSPTRTGNDLNIQYF.

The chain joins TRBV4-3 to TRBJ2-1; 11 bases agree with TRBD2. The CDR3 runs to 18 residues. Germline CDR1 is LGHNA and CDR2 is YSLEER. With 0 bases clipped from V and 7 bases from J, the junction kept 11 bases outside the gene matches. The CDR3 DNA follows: TGCGCCAGCAGCCAAGATCACCTAGCGGGAGGAGGGTGGAATGAGCAGTTCTTC. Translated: CASSQDHLAGGGWNEQFF.

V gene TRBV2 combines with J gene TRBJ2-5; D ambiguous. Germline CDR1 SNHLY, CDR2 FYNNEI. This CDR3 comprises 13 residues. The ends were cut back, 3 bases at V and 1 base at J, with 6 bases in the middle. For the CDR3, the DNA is TGTGCCAGCAGTGAGTCAGTCCAAGAGACCCAGTACTTC. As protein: CASSESVQETQYF. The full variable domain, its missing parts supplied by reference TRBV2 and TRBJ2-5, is EPEVTQTPSHQVTQMGQEVILRCVPISNHLYFYWYRQILGQKVEFLVSFYNNEISEKSEIFDDQFSVERPDGSNFTLKIRSTKLEDSAMYFCASSESVQETQYFGPGTRLLVL.